These 27 T cell receptor beta chains were all obtained from the same sample, sequenced in a study of blood T cell repertoires in COVID-19. Some clones are missing from TCRdb's copy, which holds only in-frame ones; the method was immunoSEQ multiplex PCR. The repertoire holds hundreds of thousands of clones, with 75% to 90% as singletons. Sequencing used peripheral blood. The source is a woman younger than 35 with acute or convalescent COVID-19.

The V gene is TRBV29-1, the J gene TRBJ2-2; TRBD1 aligns across 9 bases. The CDR3 is made up of 16 amino acids. V lost 0 bases and J lost 5; bases outside the gene matches: 7. Germline V CDR1 and CDR2: SQVTM, ANQGSEA. Written as DNA, the CDR3 is TGCAGCGTTGAAGATCTGCGAGACAGGGGGACCGGGGAGCTGTTTTTT. Its translation: CSVEDLRDRGTGELFF.

The table lists this clone with a count of one. The chain combines TRBV21-1 with TRBJ1-5; TRBD1, the table's D call, lacks a check against the DNA. TRBV21-1 is a pseudogene locus. The CDR3 is 17 amino acids. This CDR3 is CASSKDSKGDSNQPQHF. The CDR3 nucleotides are TGTGCCAGCAGCAAAGATAGTAAAGGGGATAGCAATCAGCCCCAGCATTTT.

The chain uses TRBV4-2 and TRBJ2-2, with D unclear. Between the trimmed V and J ends, which lost 11 bases and 1 base, there was a span of 11 bases. This CDR3 contains 13 residues. CDR1 is LGHNA, CDR2 YNFKEQ, per germline. CDR3 region: CASTPMNTGELFF. In DNA, the CDR3 is TGTGCCTCCACCCCAATGAACACCGGGGAGCTGTTTTTT.

This chain links TRBV6-2 or TRBV6-3 with TRBJ2-1; TRBD1 matches at 9 bases. With 2 bases clipped from V and 8 bases from J, the junction kept 13 bases outside the gene matches. This CDR3 region has 17 residues. Per germline, CDR1 MNHEY and CDR2 SVGEGT. Written as DNA, the CDR3 is TGTGCCAGCAGTTACACAGCCGGGACAGGGATTGTCGATGAGCAGTTCTTC. Its protein product is CASSYTAGTGIVDEQFF.

Concerning this clone: Within the sample, other DNA sequences also encode this same CDR3. The J gene is TRBJ1-5, the V gene TRBV29-1, with D hard to call. Germline V CDR1 and CDR2: SQVTM, ANQGSEA. This CDR3 is built from 14 residues. Trimming took off 4 bases at V and 0 bases at J, with 10 bases between the two ends. The CDR3 sequence: CSVAGRDSNQPQHF. In DNA, the CDR3 is TGCAGCGTTGCGGGTCGGGATAGCAATCAGCCCCAGCATTTT.

The chain couples TRBV5-6 to TRBJ1-6; 10 nucleotides match TRBD1. The junction had 4 bases not matched to a gene; V was cut back by 0 bases and J by 10 bases. The CDR3 extends over 15 amino acids. Germline assignment: CDR1 SGHDT and CDR2 YYEEEE. CDR3 coding DNA: TGTGCCAGCAGCTTGGCTGGGACAGGGGTCTCACCCCTCCACTTT. Its protein is CASSLAGTGVSPLHF.

The V call is TRBV29-1, the J call TRBJ2-7; 11 bases are shared with TRBD1. This CDR3 contains 15 residues. Looked up from germline, CDR1 is SQVTM and CDR2 is ANQGSEA. The junction had 4 bases not matched to a gene; V was cut back by 0 bases and J by 3 bases. In nucleotides, the CDR3 is TGCAGCGTTGAAGAGGGGGGACAGGGGGACTACGAGCAGTACTTC. This sequence encodes CSVEEGGQGDYEQYF.

The V and J genes are TRBV7-2 and TRBJ2-6; TRBD1 is a possible D gene (6 bases). The CDR3 has 17 residues. The V gene's germline CDR1 is SGHTA and CDR2 FQGNSA. The V end lost 5 bases, the J end lost 0 bases, and 14 bases lay between the germline ends. The CDR3 region is CASSPGQPFSGANVLTF. DNA for the CDR3: TGTGCCAGCAGCCCCGGACAGCCCTTCTCTGGGGCCAACGTCCTGACTTTC.

The chain uses TRBV9 and TRBJ1-5; D uncertain. This CDR3 comprises 15 residues. The germline V gene encodes CDR1 SGDLS and CDR2 YYNGEE. Trimming left V 0 bases short and J 0 bases short, with 7 bases between. The CDR3 DNA is TGTGCCAGCAGCGTAGGGGCAAGTAGCAATCAGCCCCAGCATTTT. It is translated as CASSVGASSNQPQHF.

The CDR3 DNA reads as TGTGCCAGCAGTGAGGCAAACTATGGCTACACCTTC. Translation: CASSEANYGYTF. The chain links TRBV6-1 to TRBJ1-2; D is uncertain. Germline CDR1 is MNHNS and CDR2 is SASEGT. The CDR3 sequence is 12 residues long. V lost 3 bases and J lost 2, with 4 bases in between.

This clone was found once. This chain links TRBV4-3 with TRBJ2-6; 7 nucleotides agree with TRBD2. Unmatched junction bases numbered 6, after V lost 4 bases and J lost 3 bases. Germline CDR1 LGHNA, CDR2 YSLEER. The CDR3 is 16 amino acids. CDR3 protein: CASSPGGRDGANVLTF. The CDR3 DNA reads as TGCGCCAGCAGCCCCGGGGGGAGAGATGGGGCCAACGTCCTGACTTTC.

The chain links TRBV7-2 to TRBJ1-2; D possibly corresponds to TRBD1 (6 bases). The CDR3 is 13 residues long. Trimming left V 8 bases short and J 4 bases short, with 14 bases between. Germline V gives CDR1 SGHTA, CDR2 FQGNSA. CDR3 residues: CASVRSGVYGYTF. The CDR3, as DNA: TGTGCCAGCGTAAGGTCAGGGGTCTATGGCTACACCTTC.

This chain joins TRBV18 and TRBJ1-3, with a weak D call TRBD1 (6 bases). The CDR3 covers 20 residues. In germline, CDR1 is KGHSH, CDR2 LQKENI. V lost 2 bases, J lost 4 bases, and 27 bases lay in between. The CDR3 DNA follows: TGTGCCAGCTCACCAAAAAAGGGGCACACAGGGCCCTTTTGGGGAAACACCATATATTTT. Its translation is CASSPKKGHTGPFWGNTIYF.

V gene TRBV11-2 combines with J gene TRBJ1-1; D not certain. The CDR3 runs to 13 residues. V was trimmed by 5 bases and J by 11 bases, leaving 18 bases between them. The germline V gene has CDR1 SGHAT and CDR2 FQNNGV. CDR3 nucleotides: TGTGCCAGCAGCCTAATCGGACTGAGGTGGGCTTTCTTT. It codes for CASSLIGLRWAFF.

V is TRBV27 and J is TRBJ2-3, with D possibly being TRBD2 (6 bases). The CDR3 has 16 amino acids. Trimming left V 3 bases short and J 0 bases short, with 13 bases between. The germline V gene encodes CDR1 MNHEY and CDR2 SMNVEV (reference sequence). CDR3 in DNA: TGTGCCAGCAGTTTGGGCGGGGCCTGGAGCACAGATACGCAGTATTTT. The encoded protein is CASSLGGAWSTDTQYF.

This clone appeared once. The rearrangement joins TRBV7-8 to TRBJ2-3; 14 bases agree with TRBD2. Germline CDR1 SGHVS, CDR2 FQNEAQ. CDR3 length: 17 residues. Losses at the gene ends were 5 bases for V and 5 bases for J; bases not matched to a gene: 9. The CDR3 spells CASSPRTSGGRGDTQYF. The CDR3 nucleotides read TGTGCCAGCAGCCCCCGGACTAGCGGGGGGCGAGGAGATACGCAGTATTTT.

The chain joins TRBV6-4 to TRBJ1-4; D remains unclear. Trimming stripped 0 bases from V and 7 bases from J, with 21 bases between. This CDR3 has 18 amino acids. The V gene's germline CDR1 is MRHNA and CDR2 SNTAGT. The CDR3 DNA is TGTGCCAGCAGTGACTCGTGGCAGTTCTCTAGGAACGGTGAAAAACTGTTTTTT. It translates to CASSDSWQFSRNGEKLFF.

The rearrangement uses TRBV7-8 and TRBJ1-3, with a possible D match to TRBD1 (6 bases). Germline loops: CDR1 SGHVS, CDR2 FQNEAQ. The CDR3 totals 15 residues. Trimming took 7 bases from V and 0 from J, leaving 13 bases between them. CDR3 nucleotide sequence: TGTGCCAGCACTTCTACAGGGTACTCTGGAAACACCATATATTTT. Translating gives CASTSTGYSGNTIYF.

The genes are TRBV7-9 and TRBJ2-7; no definite D call. Trimming shortened V by 0 bases and J by 0 bases, and 6 bases separated the two germline ends. This CDR3 has 14 amino acids. CDR1 SEHNR and CDR2 FQNEAQ come from the germline V gene (reference sequence). CDR3 loop: CASSLAALSYEQYF. CDR3 in DNA: TGTGCCAGCAGCTTAGCAGCACTCTCCTACGAGCAGTACTTC.

This rearrangement joins TRBV9 to TRBJ1-2; no firm D call. The CDR3 runs 12 residues. Germline CDR1 SGDLS, CDR2 YYNGEE. V was shortened by 4 bases and J by 7 bases, with 11 bases between the two germline ends. The CDR3 loop reads CASSSGGPGYTF. CDR3 coding DNA: TGTGCCAGCAGCTCCGGAGGGCCTGGCTACACCTTC.

This clone has more than one count but fewer than ten. V gene TRBV28 combines with J gene TRBJ1-4; 10 bases align to TRBD1. Germline loops: CDR1 MDHEN, CDR2 SYDVKM. CDR3 size: 15 residues. Unmatched junction bases numbered 6, after V lost 4 bases and J lost 7 bases. The CDR3 here is CASSSQTGGVEKLFF. The CDR3 coding sequence is TGTGCCAGCAGTTCTCAGACAGGGGGCGTTGAAAAACTGTTTTTT.

This chain uses TRBV5-6 with TRBJ2-7; TRBD2 agrees at 14 bases. Germline V gene lookup returns CDR1 SGHDT and CDR2 YYEEEE. CDR3 length: 16 residues. The V segment lost 2 bases and the J segment 6 bases; nucleotides outside the gene matches: 7. Written as DNA, the CDR3 is TGTGCCAGCAGCTTAGGACTAGCGGGGGGAATACGCGAGCAGTACTTC. Amino acid sequence: CASSLGLAGGIREQYF.

CDR3 residues: CASSPRDSNTEAFF. CDR3 nucleotide sequence: TGTGCCAGCAGCCCCAGGGACAGCAACACTGAAGCTTTCTTT. The chain carries TRBV7-9 and TRBJ1-1, with TRBD1 matching over 7 bases. The CDR3 contains 14 residues. Germline assignment: CDR1 SEHNR and CDR2 FQNEAQ (reference sequence). The J segment lost 2 bases and the V segment lost 5 bases, leaving 5 bases of the junction unmatched.

This clone was picked up one time. The chain is built from TRBV12-3 or TRBV12-4 and TRBJ1-1; D unresolved. The CDR3 covers 13 residues. V was clipped by 6 bases and J by 5 bases, with 13 bases between them. The CDR3 DNA is TGTGCCAGCAGAGAAATACAGCTAACTGAAGCTTTCTTT. This encodes CASREIQLTEAFF.

The chain joins TRBV18 to TRBJ1-3, with 9 bases matching TRBD1. CDR1 is KGHSH, CDR2 LQKENI, per germline. V was clipped by 4 bases and J by 3 bases; unmatched bases: 1. This CDR3 comprises 14 residues. CDR3 coding DNA: TGTGCCAGCTCACTGGGACAGGGTGGAAACACCATATATTTT. This gives the protein CASSLGQGGNTIYF.

This clone was counted a few times. The J gene is TRBJ1-1, the V gene TRBV21-1. TRBV21-1 corresponds to a pseudogene. This CDR3 spans 13 amino acids. The CDR3 sequence: CASSKALETEAFF. The CDR3 DNA is TGTGCCAGCAGCAAAGCGCTAGAGACTGAAGCTTTCTTT.

The chain combines TRBV6-6 with TRBJ1-6; D call uncertain. The V gene lost 4 bases and the J gene lost 8 bases, with 9 bases spanning the gap. The CDR3 has 13 residues. The germline V gene encodes CDR1 MNHNY and CDR2 SVGAGI (reference sequence). The CDR3 here is CASSWRADSPLHF. The CDR3 nucleotides are TGTGCCAGCAGTTGGAGGGCGGATTCACCCCTCCACTTT.